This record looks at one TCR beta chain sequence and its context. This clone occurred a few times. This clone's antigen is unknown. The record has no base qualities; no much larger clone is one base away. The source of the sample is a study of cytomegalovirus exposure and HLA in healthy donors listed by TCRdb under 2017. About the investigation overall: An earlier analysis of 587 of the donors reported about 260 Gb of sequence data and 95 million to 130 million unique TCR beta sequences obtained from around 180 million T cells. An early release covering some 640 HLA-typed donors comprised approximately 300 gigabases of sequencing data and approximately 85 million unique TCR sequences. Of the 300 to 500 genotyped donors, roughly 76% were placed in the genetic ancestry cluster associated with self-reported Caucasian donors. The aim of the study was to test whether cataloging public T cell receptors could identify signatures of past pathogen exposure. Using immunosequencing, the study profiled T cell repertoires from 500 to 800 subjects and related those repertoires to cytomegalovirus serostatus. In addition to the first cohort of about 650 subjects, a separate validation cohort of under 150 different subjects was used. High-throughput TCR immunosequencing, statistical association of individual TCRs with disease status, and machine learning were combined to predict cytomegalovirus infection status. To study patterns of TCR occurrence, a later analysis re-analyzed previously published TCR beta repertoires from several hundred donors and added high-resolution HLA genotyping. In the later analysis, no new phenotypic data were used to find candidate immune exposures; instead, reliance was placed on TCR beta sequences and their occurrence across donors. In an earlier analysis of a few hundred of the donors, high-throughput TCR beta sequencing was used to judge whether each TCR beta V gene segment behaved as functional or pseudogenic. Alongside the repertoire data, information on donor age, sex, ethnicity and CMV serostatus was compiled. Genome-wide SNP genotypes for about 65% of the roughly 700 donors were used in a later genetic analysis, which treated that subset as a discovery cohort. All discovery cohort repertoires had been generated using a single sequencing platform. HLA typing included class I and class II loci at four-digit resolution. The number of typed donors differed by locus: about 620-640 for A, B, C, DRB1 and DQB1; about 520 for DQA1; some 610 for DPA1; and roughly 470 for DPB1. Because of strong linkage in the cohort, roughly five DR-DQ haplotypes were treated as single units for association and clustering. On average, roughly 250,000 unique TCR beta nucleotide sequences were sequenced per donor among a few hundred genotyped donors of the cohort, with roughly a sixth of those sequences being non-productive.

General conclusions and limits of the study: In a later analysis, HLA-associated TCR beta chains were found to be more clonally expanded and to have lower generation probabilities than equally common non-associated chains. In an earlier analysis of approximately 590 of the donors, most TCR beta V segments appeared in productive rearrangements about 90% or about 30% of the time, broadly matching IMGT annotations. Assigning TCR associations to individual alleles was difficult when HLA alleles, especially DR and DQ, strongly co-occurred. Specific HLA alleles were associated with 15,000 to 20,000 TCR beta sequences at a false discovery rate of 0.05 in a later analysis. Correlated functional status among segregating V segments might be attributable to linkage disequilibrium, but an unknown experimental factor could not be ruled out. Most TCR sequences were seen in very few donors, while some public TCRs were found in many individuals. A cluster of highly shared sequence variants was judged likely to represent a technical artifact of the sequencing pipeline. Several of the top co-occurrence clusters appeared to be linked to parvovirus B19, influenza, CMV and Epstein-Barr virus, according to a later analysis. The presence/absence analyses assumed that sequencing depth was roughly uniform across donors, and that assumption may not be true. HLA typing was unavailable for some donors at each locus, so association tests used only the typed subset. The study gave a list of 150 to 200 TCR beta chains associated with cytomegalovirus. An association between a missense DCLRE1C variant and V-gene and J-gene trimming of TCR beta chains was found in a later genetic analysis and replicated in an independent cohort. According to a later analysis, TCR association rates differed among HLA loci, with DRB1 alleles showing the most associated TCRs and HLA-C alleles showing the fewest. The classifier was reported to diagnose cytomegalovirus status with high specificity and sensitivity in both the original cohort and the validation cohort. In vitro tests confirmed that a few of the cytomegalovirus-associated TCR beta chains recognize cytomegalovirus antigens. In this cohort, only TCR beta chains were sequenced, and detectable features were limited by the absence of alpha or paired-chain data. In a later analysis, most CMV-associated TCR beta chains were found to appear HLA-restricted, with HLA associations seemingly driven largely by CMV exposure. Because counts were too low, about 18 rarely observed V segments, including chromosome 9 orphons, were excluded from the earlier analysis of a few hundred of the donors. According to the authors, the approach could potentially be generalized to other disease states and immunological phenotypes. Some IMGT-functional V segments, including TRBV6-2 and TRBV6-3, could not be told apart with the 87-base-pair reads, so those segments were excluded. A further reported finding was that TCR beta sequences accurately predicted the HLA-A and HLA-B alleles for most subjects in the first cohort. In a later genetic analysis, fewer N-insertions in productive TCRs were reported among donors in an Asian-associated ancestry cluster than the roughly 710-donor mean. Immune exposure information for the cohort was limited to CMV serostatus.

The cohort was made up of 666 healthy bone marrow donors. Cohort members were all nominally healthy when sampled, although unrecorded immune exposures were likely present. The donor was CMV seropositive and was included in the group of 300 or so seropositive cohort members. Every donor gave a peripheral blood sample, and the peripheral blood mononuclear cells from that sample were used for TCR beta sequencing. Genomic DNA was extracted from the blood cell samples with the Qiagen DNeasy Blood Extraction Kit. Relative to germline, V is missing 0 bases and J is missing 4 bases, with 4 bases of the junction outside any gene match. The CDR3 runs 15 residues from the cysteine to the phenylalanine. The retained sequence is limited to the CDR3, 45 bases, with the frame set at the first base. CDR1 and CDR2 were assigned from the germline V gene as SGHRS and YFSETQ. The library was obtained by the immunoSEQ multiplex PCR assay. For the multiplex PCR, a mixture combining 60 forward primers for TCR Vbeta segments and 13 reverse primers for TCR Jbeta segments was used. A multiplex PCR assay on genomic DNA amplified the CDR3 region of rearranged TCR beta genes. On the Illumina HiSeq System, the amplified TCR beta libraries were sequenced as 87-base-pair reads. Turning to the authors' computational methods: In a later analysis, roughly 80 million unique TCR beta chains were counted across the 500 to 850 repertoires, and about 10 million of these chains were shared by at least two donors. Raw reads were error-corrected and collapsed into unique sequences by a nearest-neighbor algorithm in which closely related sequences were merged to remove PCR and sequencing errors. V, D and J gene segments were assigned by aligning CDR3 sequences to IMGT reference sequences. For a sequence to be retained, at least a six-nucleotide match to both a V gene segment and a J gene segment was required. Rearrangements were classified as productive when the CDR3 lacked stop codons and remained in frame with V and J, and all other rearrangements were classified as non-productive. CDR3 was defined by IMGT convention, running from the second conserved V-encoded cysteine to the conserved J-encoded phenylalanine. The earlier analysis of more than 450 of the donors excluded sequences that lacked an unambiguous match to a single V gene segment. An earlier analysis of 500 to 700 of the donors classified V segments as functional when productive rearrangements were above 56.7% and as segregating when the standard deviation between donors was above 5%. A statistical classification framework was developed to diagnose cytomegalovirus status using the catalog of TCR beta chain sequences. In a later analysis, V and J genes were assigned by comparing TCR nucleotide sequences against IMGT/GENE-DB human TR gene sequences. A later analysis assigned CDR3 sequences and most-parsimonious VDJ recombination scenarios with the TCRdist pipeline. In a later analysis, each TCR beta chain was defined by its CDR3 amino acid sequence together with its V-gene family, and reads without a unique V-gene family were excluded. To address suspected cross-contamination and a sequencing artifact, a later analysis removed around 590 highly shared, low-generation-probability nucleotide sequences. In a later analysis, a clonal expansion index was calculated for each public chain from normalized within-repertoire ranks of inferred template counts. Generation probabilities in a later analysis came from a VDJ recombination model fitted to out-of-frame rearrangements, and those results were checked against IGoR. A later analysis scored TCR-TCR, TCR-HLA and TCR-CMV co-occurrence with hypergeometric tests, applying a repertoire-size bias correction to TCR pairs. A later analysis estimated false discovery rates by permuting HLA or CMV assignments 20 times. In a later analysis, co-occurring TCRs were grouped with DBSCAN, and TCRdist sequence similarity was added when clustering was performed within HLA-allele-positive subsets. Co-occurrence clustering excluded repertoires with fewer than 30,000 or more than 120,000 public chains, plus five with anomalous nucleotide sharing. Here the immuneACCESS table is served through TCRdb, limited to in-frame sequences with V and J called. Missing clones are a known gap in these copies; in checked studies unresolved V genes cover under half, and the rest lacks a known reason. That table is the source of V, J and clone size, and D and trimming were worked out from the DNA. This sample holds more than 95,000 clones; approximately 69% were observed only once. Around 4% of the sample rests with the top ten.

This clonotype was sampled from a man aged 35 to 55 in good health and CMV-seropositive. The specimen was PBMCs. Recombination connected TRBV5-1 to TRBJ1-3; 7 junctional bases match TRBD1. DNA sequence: TGCGCCAGCAGCTTGGTGACAGGGACCGGAAACACCATATATTTT. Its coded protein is CASSLVTGTGNTIYF.